The entry below gives a single T cell receptor (beta chain) sequence along with its context. This specimen comes from a study of control samples from healthy donors and cancer patients. TCRdb's table, derived via immunoSEQ multiplex PCR, lists solely in-frame clones and lacks some. Counted here are hundreds of thousands of clones, around 79% occurring once; the ten biggest clones make up roughly 13%. Germline CDR1 is MNHEY and CDR2 is SMNVEV (reference sequence). The CDR3 totals 17 residues. Trimming left V 3 bases short and J 2 bases short, with 16 bases between. The genes are TRBV27 and TRBJ1-4, with D perhaps matching TRBD1 (6 bases). The sample comprised PBMCs. The source of this sequence is a woman in her sixties or seventies with lung cancer. The CDR3 DNA sequence: TGTGCCAGCAGTTTGCCCCCTGACAGGCCGACTAATGAAAAACTGTTTTTT. It translates to CASSLPPDRPTNEKLFF.